These T cell receptor beta chains were read from a single sample in a study of early T cells in non-severe SARS-CoV-2 infection. TCRdb passed the 5' RACE reads through MiXCR, listing each CDR3 protein once. The table includes 70,000 to 90,000 distinct CDR3 sequences, about 9.4% detected once. Sequences were derived from whole blood, sampled at baseline. The receptors were sampled from an adult who was a healthcare worker with PCR-confirmed SARS-CoV-2 infection or an uninfected control (not recorded which). Both conserved end residues are part of each CDR3. D genes are given only for firm matches. Clone size appears in some rows only: once, few, many, or a class for an expanded clone.

clone size: few
J gene: TRBJ2-7
D gene: TRBD2
V gene: TRBV14
CDR3 protein: CASSRGGWPYEQYF
CDR3 DNA: TGTGCCAGCAGCCGGGGGGGTTGGCCCTACGAGCAGTACTTC

clone size: many
J gene: TRBJ2-2
D gene: NA
V gene: TRBV27
CDR3 protein: CASSLFLTGELFF
CDR3 DNA: TGTGCCAGCAGTTTATTTCTCACCGGGGAGCTGTTTTTT

clone size: many
J gene: TRBJ2-6
D gene: NA
V gene: TRBV7-9
CDR3 protein: CASSLVRDTGAHVLTF
CDR3 DNA: TGTGCCAGCAGCTTAGTCCGGGACACTGGGGCCCACGTCCTGACTTTC

clone size: NA
J gene: TRBJ1-6
D gene: NA
V gene: TRBV7-3
CDR3 protein: CASSLRPRNTDSPLHF
CDR3 DNA: TGTGCCAGCAGCTTACGGCCTCGGAACACCGATTCACCCCTCCACTTT

clone size: many
J gene: TRBJ2-5
D gene: TRBD2
V gene: TRBV2
CDR3 protein: CARQISTSGETQYF
CDR3 DNA: TGTGCCAGACAGATTTCGACTAGCGGAGAGACCCAGTACTTC

clone size: many
J gene: TRBJ1-1
D gene: TRBD1
V gene: TRBV7-3
CDR3 protein: CASSLLPDRPGTEAFF
CDR3 DNA: TGTGCCAGCAGCTTACTCCCGGACAGGCCGGGCACTGAAGCTTTCTTT

clone size: NA
J gene: TRBJ1-3
D gene: TRBD1
V gene: TRBV28
CDR3 protein: CASSLPGQAEGNTIYF
CDR3 DNA: TGTGCCAGCAGTCTCCCCGGACAGGCAGAAGGAAACACCATATATTTT

clone size: few
J gene: TRBJ2-5
D gene: NA
V gene: TRBV20-1
CDR3 protein: CSARVQLQETQYF
CDR3 DNA: TGCAGTGCTAGAGTGCAGCTCCAAGAGACCCAGTACTTC

clone size: few
J gene: TRBJ1-2
D gene: TRBD1
V gene: TRBV29-1
CDR3 protein: CSVETRGTDLNYGYTF
CDR3 DNA: TGCAGCGTTGAGACCAGGGGGACAGACCTTAACTATGGCTACACCTTC

clone size: many
J gene: TRBJ2-5
D gene: NA
V gene: TRBV15
CDR3 protein: CATSNRGGMETQYF
CDR3 DNA: TGTGCCACCAGCAACCGCGGGGGCATGGAGACCCAGTACTTC

clone size: many
J gene: TRBJ1-5
D gene: TRBD1
V gene: TRBV25-1
CDR3 protein: CASSGGQGEPQHF
CDR3 DNA: TGTGCCAGCAGTGGGGGACAGGGCGAGCCCCAGCATTTT

clone size: many
J gene: TRBJ2-1
D gene: NA
V gene: TRBV28
CDR3 protein: CASNEGEALSYNEQFF
CDR3 DNA: TGTGCCAGCAACGAGGGGGAGGCCCTCTCCTACAATGAGCAGTTCTTC

clone size: few
J gene: TRBJ2-1
D gene: NA
V gene: TRBV3-1
CDR3 protein: CASSQDGGTYNEQFF
CDR3 DNA: TGTGCCAGCAGCCAAGATGGGGGGACTTACAATGAGCAGTTCTTC

clone size: few
J gene: TRBJ2-5
D gene: NA
V gene: TRBV3-1
CDR3 protein: CASSQAETQYF
CDR3 DNA: TGTGCCAGCAGCCAAGCGGAGACCCAGTACTTC

clone size: many
J gene: TRBJ2-7
D gene: NA
V gene: TRBV6-1
CDR3 protein: CASSEQAHYEQYF
CDR3 DNA: TGTGCCAGCAGTGAACAGGCGCACTACGAGCAGTACTTC

clone size: few
J gene: TRBJ2-5
D gene: NA
V gene: TRBV19
CDR3 protein: CASSARGQETQYF
CDR3 DNA: TGTGCCAGTAGTGCACGGGGCCAAGAGACCCAGTACTTC

clone size: NA
J gene: TRBJ2-1
D gene: NA
V gene: TRBV6-5
CDR3 protein: CASRKTGGYNEQFF
CDR3 DNA: TGTGCCAGCAGGAAGACTGGGGGGTACAATGAGCAGTTCTTC

clone size: NA
J gene: TRBJ1-2
D gene: NA
V gene: TRBV20-1
CDR3 protein: CSARKGPYGYTF
CDR3 DNA: TGCAGTGCTAGGAAGGGACCCTATGGCTACACCTTC

clone size: few
J gene: TRBJ2-2
D gene: TRBD1
V gene: TRBV12-3/TRBV12-4
CDR3 protein: CASSPLTGDTGELFF
CDR3 DNA: TGTGCCAGCAGCCCCCTCACAGGGGACACCGGGGAGCTGTTTTTT

clone size: NA
J gene: TRBJ2-3
D gene: TRBD1
V gene: TRBV5-4
CDR3 protein: CASSLEAGTGDTQYF
CDR3 DNA: TGTGCCAGCAGCTTGGAGGCCGGGACAGGGGATACGCAGTATTTT

clone size: NA
J gene: TRBJ2-6
D gene: NA
V gene: TRBV7-6
CDR3 protein: CASSFPQVSGANVLTF
CDR3 DNA: TGTGCCAGCAGCTTCCCTCAGGTCTCTGGGGCCAACGTCCTGACTTTC

clone size: few
J gene: TRBJ2-1
D gene: NA
V gene: TRBV5-5
CDR3 protein: CASSLGSGVYNEQFF
CDR3 DNA: TGTGCCAGCAGCTTGGGTAGCGGAGTGTACAATGAGCAGTTCTTC

clone size: few
J gene: TRBJ2-7
D gene: TRBD1
V gene: TRBV7-2
CDR3 protein: CASSPDRGVHEQYF
CDR3 DNA: TGTGCCAGCAGCCCGGACAGGGGAGTGCACGAGCAGTACTTC

clone size: few
J gene: TRBJ1-4
D gene: NA
V gene: TRBV18
CDR3 protein: CASSPQREEWEKLFF
CDR3 DNA: TGTGCCAGCTCACCACAACGGGAAGAATGGGAAAAACTGTTTTTT

clone size: few
J gene: TRBJ2-3
D gene: NA
V gene: TRBV11-2
CDR3 protein: CASSLTYTSTDTQYF
CDR3 DNA: TGTGCCAGCAGCTTAACGTACACTAGCACAGATACGCAGTATTTT

clone size: NA
J gene: TRBJ2-5
D gene: NA
V gene: TRBV11-2
CDR3 protein: CASSLSGGRETQYF
CDR3 DNA: TGTGCCAGCAGCTTATCCGGGGGTCGGGAGACCCAGTACTTC

clone size: medium-sized
J gene: TRBJ2-5
D gene: NA
V gene: TRBV5-4
CDR3 protein: CASSSGTNQETQYF
CDR3 DNA: TGTGCCAGCAGCAGTGGTACTAACCAAGAGACCCAGTACTTC

clone size: many
J gene: TRBJ2-6
D gene: NA
V gene: TRBV7-3
CDR3 protein: CASSRDHSGANVLTF
CDR3 DNA: TGTGCCAGCAGCCGCGACCACTCTGGGGCCAACGTCCTGACTTTC

clone size: many
J gene: TRBJ2-3
D gene: TRBD2
V gene: TRBV2
CDR3 protein: CASRILAGGPVDTQYF
CDR3 DNA: TGTGCCAGCAGGATACTAGCGGGAGGGCCGGTAGATACGCAGTATTTT